This T cell receptor beta chain was recorded in a study of cytomegalovirus exposure and HLA in healthy donors. Study summary: In a later analysis, it was reported that the roughly 120 validation repertoires had been produced on the same platform as the 600 to 850 repertoires belonging to the first cohort.

Study observations and caveats: In vitro work confirmed that a few CMV-associated chains recognize CMV antigens.

Sequencing was performed with immunoSEQ multiplex PCR; in TCRdb, only in-frame clones are kept and a portion is missing. Of around 74,000 clones listed, about 82% were seen once; the top ten hold under 3.5%. A remark on this clone: Antigen: not known.

CDR1 and CDR2 from the germline V gene are MNHNS and SASEGT. This CDR3 has 17 amino acids. The V end was cut by 4 bases, the J end by 1 base, with 16 bases between. The sample was PBMCs. The chain recombines TRBV6-1 with TRBJ2-2, with a tentative D call TRBD1 (6 bases). The receptor was isolated from a man aged 25-45 years in good health and CMV-seronegative. CDR3 bases: TGTGCCAGCAGTGGCGAACAGGGAAGAATGAACACCGGGGAGCTGTTTTTT. It yields the protein CASSGEQGRMNTGELFF.